This T cell receptor (beta chain) is from a study of tumor-infiltrating lymphocytes in primary liver carcinoma (dated by TCRdb to about 2017). For the study in its entirety: Between late 2015 and March 2016, a few patients in China with histopathologically diagnosed primary liver carcinoma had surgical resection. Tumors of the five patients were stage T1-T3 N0M0 with maximum diameters of roughly 4.2 to 11 cm. Each sample produced about 3.5 to 8 million productive TCRbeta reads, and read depth showed no significant difference between tissue types. A total of 35 or so specimens from 5 patients underwent TCRbeta repertoire sequencing, comprising some 25 tumor regions, 5 adjacent noncancerous liver tissues and 5 peripheral blood samples. For each liver tumor, the study sampled five regions along with adjacent normal tissue and blood, and applied TCRbeta repertoire sequencing, expression microarrays and whole-exome sequencing. The five patients, three men and two women aged 30 to 69 years, had hepatocellular carcinoma (four) or combined HCC and intrahepatic cholangiocarcinoma (one). Technical replicate repertoires showed high reproducibility, with mean shared-clone rates roughly 0.88 and correlation coefficients above 0.95. Broad study findings and their caveats: The study included only four to six patients, and the authors note findings should be validated in a larger study. A significantly larger repertoire fraction was made up by the top 250 clones in tumors than in blood (p = 0.039). Comparison of CD4+ and CD8+ T cell repertoires was precluded by the use of bulk unsorted samples. Repertoire overlap was higher between tumor regions (mean roughly 35%) than tumor-adjacent (17%) or tumor-blood (roughly 14%) pairs, consistent with antigen-driven expansion. Only the TCR beta chain was sequenced, which likely underestimates true repertoire diversity because unpaired alpha chains were not captured.

Note on this clonotype: Its target antigen remains unknown. The input lacks base qualities; no much larger clone sits a single base away.

TRIzol reagent was used to extract blood RNA from unsorted whole blood, while the DNeasy Blood & Tissue kit provided the germline DNA. Chronic HBV infection was present in the patients, and the patients were treatment-naive at sampling. Before surgery, roughly 4 milliliters of peripheral blood were drawn into K2EDTA tubes. A constant-region primer and ProtoScript II reverse transcriptase were used to reverse-transcribe TCRbeta-specific cDNA from around 530 ng total RNA. Construction of the TCRbeta libraries relied on three nested rounds of multiplex PCR, following a slightly modified ARM-PCR procedure. Each of the first two PCR rounds ran for approximately 10 cycles and used multiplex TRBV1-TRBV30 forward primers together with a Cbeta reverse primer. Sample barcodes and Illumina adapters were attached in a final 25-cycle PCR using Deep VentR polymerase. Amplicons of 200-500 bp were gel-purified with a QIAquick gel extraction kit before sequencing. TCRbeta amplicons were sequenced on an Illumina HiSeq 2500 with 250-bp paired-end reads. From the authors' description of their analysis: Trimmomatic v0.33 was used to quality-trim the reads, and FLASH v1.2.11 was used to merge paired reads so that full CDR3 sequences could be recovered. MiGEC v1.2.1b assigned V, D and J germline segments to the rearranged TCRbeta sequences. VDJtools v1.0.0 computed clonotype statistics and Shannon-Wiener diversity indices. To cut down on sampling bias, every analysis after diversity analysis relied on just the 250 most abundant clonotypes from each sample. TCRdb cleaned the public reads at Q25 with fastp, built clones with MiXCR and kept in-frame beta chains. Entries that share a CDR3 protein sequence are merged under the most common genes and DNA. These V and J calls are TCRdb output, not the study's own analysis. This sample is represented by approximately 210,000 distinct CDR3 sequences; roughly two thirds of them were singletons. The ten largest clones capture approximately 6.5% of the sample.

The germline V gene specifies SGHAT as CDR1 and FQNNGV as CDR2. V is pared back by 7 bases and J by 0 bases, with 10 bases lying between the germline termini. The cysteine opens and the phenylalanine closes a CDR3 of 13 amino acids. Here the CDR3 DNA is all that survives: 39 bases in frame from base 1. This sequence was found in a woman aged 55-69 years with primary liver carcinoma and hepatitis B virus infection. Input material: peripheral blood. The chain joins TRBV11-2 to TRBJ2-7; no D gene can be assigned with confidence. In nucleotides, the sequence is TGTGCCAGCATCACCGACGGCTCCTACGAGCAGTACTTC. This is translated as CASITDGSYEQYF.